Shown below are 21 T cell receptor beta chains from a single sample sequenced in a study of neurological immune-mediated disorders. One entry per CDR3 protein results from TCRdb running MiXCR on the 5' RACE reads. The sample shows about 50,000 distinct CDR3 sequences, about 9.3% of them seen only once. Source material: PBMCs. The receptors originated from a man between 65 and 79 years old with HTLV-1-associated myelopathy (HAM/TSP).

This clonotype was counted many times. V and J are TRBV20-1 and TRBJ2-3; D unresolved. The length of the CDR3 is 13 residues. V was trimmed by 2 bases and J by 5 bases, leaving 11 bases between them. Germline V gives CDR1 DFQATT, CDR2 SNEGSKA (reference sequence). The CDR3 nucleotides are TGCAGTGCTAGATGGCAGTTCCTAGATACGCAGTATTTT. This gives the protein CSARWQFLDTQYF.

This clonotype came up many times. Mismatch with germline at one junction end may stem from a read error. The CDR3 spells CASTLSGDRAVF. CDR3 DNA sequence: TGTGCCAGCACCCTCTCCGGGGACAGGGCGGTCTTC. The chain couples TRBV12-3 or TRBV12-4 to TRBJ2-1; 9 bases are a match to TRBD1. The CDR3 extends over 12 amino acids.

This clonotype turned up a few times. This chain connects TRBV5-1 to TRBJ2-1; D is possibly TRBD2 (5 bases). This CDR3 is built from 19 residues. Looked up from germline, CDR1 is SGHRS and CDR2 is YFSETQ. Deletions cut 0 bases from V and 1 base from J, with 20 bases between. The CDR3 DNA is TGCGCCAGCAGCTTGGAAACTAGAAATACTTGGGATTCCTACAATGAGCAGTTCTTC. It yields the protein CASSLETRNTWDSYNEQFF. Full variable domain (remainder filled in from reference TRBV5-1 and TRBJ2-1): KAGVTQTPRYLIKTRGQQVTLSCSPISGHRSVSWYQQTPGQGLQFLFEYFSETQRNKGNFPGRFSGRQFSNSRSEMNVSTLELGDSALYLCASSLETRNTWDSYNEQFFGPGTRLTVL.

In this sample, this clonotype turned up a few times. The V and J genes are TRBV20-1 and TRBJ2-1, with TRBD2 matching over 7 bases. The CDR3 spans 15 residues. V lost 0 bases, J lost 4 bases, and 6 bases stayed unmatched. Germline CDR1 is DFQATT and CDR2 is SNEGSKA (reference sequence). As DNA, the CDR3 is TGCAGTGCTAGAGATACTGGGAGGGAATACAATGAGCAGTTCTTC. Protein sequence: CSARDTGREYNEQFF.

This clonotype was seen many times. This chain uses TRBV19 with TRBJ2-1; TRBD2 agrees at 10 bases. Looked up from germline, CDR1 is LNHDA and CDR2 is SQIVND (reference sequence). The CDR3 loop spans 16 amino acids. Losses at the gene ends were 3 bases for V and 6 bases for J; bases not matched to a gene: 8. CDR3 in DNA: TGTGCCAGTAGTATCAGTAGCGGGAGGACCCGCAATGAGCAGTTCTTC. Amino acid sequence: CASSISSGRTRNEQFF.

This clonotype occurred many times. The rearrangement uses TRBV25-1 and TRBJ2-3; no clear D. The germline V gene encodes CDR1 MGHDK and CDR2 SYGVNS. The CDR3 totals 13 residues. Trimming removed 0 bases from V and 5 bases from J, with 6 bases in between. The CDR3 protein is CASSEYGRDTQYF. The CDR3 nucleotides are TGTGCCAGCAGTGAATACGGTCGAGATACGCAGTATTTT.

The chain carries TRBV7-9 and TRBJ2-5; D perhaps matches TRBD1 (6 bases). CDR1 and CDR2 from the germline V gene are SEHNR and FQNEAQ (reference sequence). The germline V and J ends were trimmed by 4 bases and 5 bases, with 14 bases remaining between them. There are 14 residues in the CDR3. Here the CDR3 reads CASSSLSGEETQYF. CDR3 DNA: TGTGCCAGCAGCTCCCTCTCAGGGGAGGAGACCCAGTACTTC. The full variable domain, in which reference TRBV7-9 and TRBJ2-5 provide the parts outside the CDR3, is DTGVSQNPRHKITKRGQNVTFRCDPISEHNRLYWYRQTLGQGPEFLTYFQNEAQLEKSRLLSDRFSAERPKGSFSTLEIQRTEQGDSAMYLCASSSLSGEETQYFGPGTRLLVL.

Within the sample, this clonotype is medium-sized. J is TRBJ1-1 and V is TRBV11-2; D unresolved. This CDR3 comprises 13 residues. V shed 5 bases and J shed 9 bases, with 16 bases lying between them. Germline V gene lookup returns CDR1 SGHAT and CDR2 FQNNGV. The CDR3 loop is CASSRPRTPKAFF. Written as DNA, the CDR3 is TGTGCCAGCAGCCGCCCACGGACCCCGAAAGCTTTCTTT.

This clonotype was counted at least ten times. The genes are TRBV24-1 and TRBJ2-1; 8 bases align to TRBD2. V lost 0 bases, J lost 4 bases, and 16 bases stayed unmatched. In germline, CDR1 is KGHDR, CDR2 SFDVKD. The CDR3 runs to 20 residues. The CDR3 protein is CATSDLRSTSGHGAYNEQFF. The CDR3 region has the DNA TGTGCCACCAGTGATTTGCGGTCCACTAGCGGCCATGGGGCGTACAATGAGCAGTTCTTC.

Ten or more counts support this clonotype. As DNA, the CDR3 is TGTGCCAGCAGTCGTAGCGGGGAAAAACTGTTTTTT. It yields the protein CASSRSGEKLFF. The chain has TRBV7-9 and TRBJ1-4, with D unresolved. Germline assignment: CDR1 SEHNR and CDR2 FQNEAQ (reference sequence). V shed 6 bases and J shed 8 bases, with 10 bases lying between them. This CDR3 region has 12 residues.

This clonotype was recorded many times. The chain carries TRBV20-1 and TRBJ2-1; D remains ambiguous. Germline CDR1 reads DFQATT; CDR2 reads SNEGSKA (reference sequence). The CDR3 has 14 residues. Trimming removed 6 bases at V and 0 bases at J, with 12 bases between. In DNA, the CDR3 is TGCAGTGCGCAGCGAGGAAGCTCCTACAATGAGCAGTTCTTC. Amino acid sequence: CSAQRGSSYNEQFF.

This clonotype was counted at least ten times. The chain has TRBV5-1 and TRBJ1-6; D is unclear. Germline V gene data show CDR1 as SGHRS and CDR2 as YFSETQ. The CDR3 extends over 14 amino acids. Trimming pared 0 bases from V and 10 bases from J, leaving 11 bases between. DNA of the CDR3: TGCGCCAGCAGCTTGGACCTGAGGGAGTCACCCCTCCACTTT. It encodes CASSLDLRESPLHF.

This clonotype showed up many times. V is TRBV20-1 and J is TRBJ1-5; no clear D gene. CDR1 is DFQATT and CDR2 is SNEGSKA in the germline V gene (reference sequence). Trimming removed 5 bases at V and 0 bases at J, with 14 bases between. The CDR3 runs 15 residues. CDR3 protein: CSAPLSGNSNQPQHF. In DNA form, the CDR3 reads TGCAGTGCTCCCCTCAGCGGGAATAGCAATCAGCCCCAGCATTTT.

This clonotype appeared many times. This chain joins TRBV4-3 and TRBJ2-2; 9 positions match TRBD1. The CDR3 sequence is 18 residues long. The trim removed 4 bases at V and 5 bases at J, leaving 14 bases unmatched. From germline, CDR1 is LGHNA and CDR2 YSLEER. The CDR3 protein is CASSPFVTGGAFTGELFF. For the CDR3, the DNA is TGCGCCAGCAGCCCTTTTGTAACAGGGGGCGCGTTTACCGGGGAGCTGTTTTTT.

This clonotype was picked up many times. This rearrangement joins TRBV15 to TRBJ2-1, with 9 bases fitting TRBD2. The CDR3 sequence is 16 residues long. Germline-derived CDR1 and CDR2 are LNHNV and YYDKDF (reference sequence). V shed 2 bases and J 3 bases; nucleotides not matched to a gene: 5. In DNA form, the CDR3 reads TGTGCCACCAGCAGACCAGGTAGCGGGAGCTACAATGAGCAGTTCTTC. Translating it yields CATSRPGSGSYNEQFF. Looking up the rest from reference TRBV15 and TRBJ2-1 gives the full variable domain: DAMVIQNPRYQVTQFGKPVTLSCSQTLNHNVMYWYQQKSSQAPKLLFHYYDKDFNNEADTPDNFQSRRPNTSFCFLDIRSPGLGDTAMYLCATSRPGSGSYNEQFFGPGTRLTVL.

The chain carries TRBV19 and TRBJ2-1, with TRBD1 matching 7 bases. Germline CDR1 and CDR2: LNHDA and SQIVND (reference sequence). The junction had 7 bases not matched to a gene; V was cut back by 4 bases and J by 1 base. This CDR3 region has 16 residues. This CDR3 reads CASSRDRARSYNEQFF. In DNA, the CDR3 is TGTGCCAGTAGTAGAGACAGGGCTAGGTCCTACAATGAGCAGTTCTTC. Filled out from reference TRBV19 and TRBJ2-1, the complete variable domain reads DGGITQSPKYLFRKEGQNVTLSCEQNLNHDAMYWYRQDPGQGLRLIYYSQIVNDFQKGDIAEGYSVSREKKESFPLTVTSAQKNPTAFYLCASSRDRARSYNEQFFGPGTRLTVL.

This clonotype was recorded many times. The genes are TRBV12-3 or TRBV12-4 and TRBJ1-5; no definite D call. This CDR3 has 12 amino acids. Trimming shortened V by 7 bases and J by 4 bases, and 8 bases separated the two germline ends. The CDR3 coding sequence is TGTGCCAGCACCCGCGAGAATCAGCCCCAGCATTTT. It specifies CASTRENQPQHF.

This clonotype appeared many times. The gene calls are TRBV28 and TRBJ2-1; D remains ambiguous. The CDR3 totals 12 residues. CDR1 and CDR2 (germline): MDHEN, SYDVKM. Trimming removed 6 bases from V and 10 bases from J, with 13 bases in between. Here the CDR3 reads CASSPRMVEQFF. CDR3 in DNA: TGTGCCAGCAGCCCCCGTATGGTCGAGCAGTTCTTC.

In this sample, this clonotype turned up many times. The V and J genes are TRBV3-1 and TRBJ2-5; D might be TRBD2 (5 bases). The CDR3 runs 16 residues. Trimming took off 1 base at V and 1 base at J, with 13 bases between the two ends. Germline V lookup: CDR1 LGHDT, CDR2 YNNKEL (reference sequence). The CDR3 DNA reads TGTGCCAGCAGCCAAGCGAGGATCAGCGGCCAAGAGACCCAGTACTTC. Translating gives CASSQARISGQETQYF.

In its sample, this clonotype was seen many times. The rearrangement joins TRBV15 to TRBJ2-7; 9 bases fit TRBD1. The V gene end was trimmed by 0 bases and the J gene end by 3 bases; junction bases not matched to a gene: 3. The germline CDR1 and CDR2 sequences are LNHNV and YYDKDF (reference sequence). CDR3 size: 15 residues. The CDR3 nucleotides are TGTGCCACCAGCAGAGAGGGACAGGGAGACTACGAGCAGTACTTC. Translated, it gives CATSREGQGDYEQYF. Combining the CDR3 with reference TRBV15 and TRBJ2-7 gives the whole variable domain DAMVIQNPRYQVTQFGKPVTLSCSQTLNHNVMYWYQQKSSQAPKLLFHYYDKDFNNEADTPDNFQSRRPNTSFCFLDIRSPGLGDTAMYLCATSREGQGDYEQYFGPGTRLTVT.

This clonotype was detected many times. The V gene is TRBV6-5, the J gene TRBJ2-7, with D possibly TRBD2 on 6 matching bases. The germline V gene encodes CDR1 MNHEY and CDR2 SVGAGI. The CDR3 covers 13 residues. Trimming stripped 5 bases from V and 7 bases from J, with 15 bases between. The CDR3 here is CASSRHDRGEQYF. In nucleotides, the CDR3 is TGTGCCAGCAGTCGTCACGACCGGGGGGAGCAGTACTTC.